Sequencing of this T cell receptor beta chain was carried out in a study of blood T cells in healthy people across ages. Losses at the gene ends were 2 bases for V and 4 bases for J; bases not matched to a gene: 8. The CDR3 has 16 residues. Germline assignment: CDR1 DFQATT and CDR2 SNEGSKA (reference sequence). Using a J-beta primer mix together with a sample-barcoded 5' primer, a second PCR was run for about 6 to 12 cycles. Via MiXCR, TCRdb re-called the 5' RACE reads, giving one row per CDR3 protein. The sample yields hundreds of thousands of distinct CDR3 sequences, 43% seen once. The material sequenced was blood. The chain links TRBV20-1 to TRBJ1-1; TRBD1 matches 12 bases. The clonotype was recovered from a woman in her sixties or seventies in good health. DNA of the CDR3: TGCAGTGCTAGAACCGGGACAGGGGGCGCGAGCACTGAAGCTTTCTTT. This codes for CSARTGTGGASTEAFF.